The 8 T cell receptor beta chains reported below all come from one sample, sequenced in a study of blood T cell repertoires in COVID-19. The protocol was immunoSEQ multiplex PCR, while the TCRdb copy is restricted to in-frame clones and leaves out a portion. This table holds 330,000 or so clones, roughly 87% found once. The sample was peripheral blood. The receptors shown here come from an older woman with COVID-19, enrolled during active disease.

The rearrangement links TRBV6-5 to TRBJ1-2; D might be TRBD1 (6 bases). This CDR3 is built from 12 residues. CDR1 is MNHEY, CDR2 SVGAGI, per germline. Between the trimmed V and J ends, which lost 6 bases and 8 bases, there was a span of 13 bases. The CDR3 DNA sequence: TGTGCCAGCAGCCACAGGGCTGAGGGCTACACCTTC. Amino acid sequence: CASSHRAEGYTF.

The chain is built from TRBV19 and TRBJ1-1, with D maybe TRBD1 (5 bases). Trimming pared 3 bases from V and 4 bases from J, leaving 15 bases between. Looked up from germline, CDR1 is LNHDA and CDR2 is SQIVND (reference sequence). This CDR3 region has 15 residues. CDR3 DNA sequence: TGTGCCAGTAGTATCAGTAGGACAAGAGGCACTGAAGCTTTCTTT. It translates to CASSISRTRGTEAFF.

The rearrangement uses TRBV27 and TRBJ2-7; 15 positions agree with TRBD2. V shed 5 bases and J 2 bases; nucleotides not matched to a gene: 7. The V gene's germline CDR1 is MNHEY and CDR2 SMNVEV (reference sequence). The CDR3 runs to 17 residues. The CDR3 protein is CASSPIRTSGGAYEQYF. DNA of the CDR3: TGTGCCAGCAGTCCCATACGGACTAGCGGGGGGGCCTACGAGCAGTACTTC.

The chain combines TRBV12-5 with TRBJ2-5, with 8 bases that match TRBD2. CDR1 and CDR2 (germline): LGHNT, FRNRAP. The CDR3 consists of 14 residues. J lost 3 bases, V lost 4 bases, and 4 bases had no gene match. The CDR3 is CASGSGGAEETQYF. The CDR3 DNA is TGTGCTAGTGGTTCCGGGGGGGCCGAAGAGACCCAGTACTTC.

Here the CDR3 reads CASNPETENTEAFF. The CDR3 DNA follows: TGTGCCAGCAACCCCGAGACAGAGAACACTGAAGCTTTCTTT. V usage is TRBV5-6 and J usage is TRBJ1-1; maybe TRBD1 (5 bases). Germline V gives CDR1 SGHDT, CDR2 YYEEEE. The CDR3 runs to 14 residues. V lost 6 bases and J lost 1, with 13 bases in between.

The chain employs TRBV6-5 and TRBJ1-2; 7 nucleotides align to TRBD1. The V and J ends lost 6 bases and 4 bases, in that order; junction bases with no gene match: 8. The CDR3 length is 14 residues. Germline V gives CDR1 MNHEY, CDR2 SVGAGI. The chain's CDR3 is CASRDRRLGYGYTF. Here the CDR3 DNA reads TGTGCCAGCAGGGACAGGAGACTGGGCTATGGCTACACCTTC.

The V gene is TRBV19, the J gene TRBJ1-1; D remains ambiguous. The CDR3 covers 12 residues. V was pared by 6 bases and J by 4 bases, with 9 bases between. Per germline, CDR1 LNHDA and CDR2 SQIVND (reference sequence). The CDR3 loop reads CASSPGVTEAFF. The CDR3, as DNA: TGTGCCAGTAGCCCCGGGGTCACTGAAGCTTTCTTT.

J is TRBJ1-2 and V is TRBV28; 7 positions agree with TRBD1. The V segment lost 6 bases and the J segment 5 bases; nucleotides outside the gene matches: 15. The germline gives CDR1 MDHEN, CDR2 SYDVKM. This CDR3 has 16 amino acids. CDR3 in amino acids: CASRTGQRSSWYGYTF. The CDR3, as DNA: TGTGCCAGCAGAACGGGACAGCGATCTTCTTGGTATGGCTACACCTTC.